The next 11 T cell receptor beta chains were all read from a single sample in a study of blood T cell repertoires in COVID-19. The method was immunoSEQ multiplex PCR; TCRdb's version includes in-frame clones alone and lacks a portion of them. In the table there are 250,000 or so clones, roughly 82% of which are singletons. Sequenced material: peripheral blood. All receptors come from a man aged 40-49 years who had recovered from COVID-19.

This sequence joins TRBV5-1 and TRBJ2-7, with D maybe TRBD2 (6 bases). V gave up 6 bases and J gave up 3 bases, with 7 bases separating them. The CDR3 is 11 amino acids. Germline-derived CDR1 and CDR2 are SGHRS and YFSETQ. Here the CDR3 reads CASKDYYEQYF. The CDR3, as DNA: TGCGCCAGCAAGGACTACTACGAGCAGTACTTC.

For the CDR3, the DNA is TGTGCCAGCAGAGCGGGGGAGAGCACAGATACGCAGTATTTT. Its translation is CASRAGESTDTQYF. The chain links TRBV2 to TRBJ2-3; 8 bases align to TRBD2. This CDR3 has 14 amino acids. V dropped 6 bases and J dropped 0; count of bases not matched to a gene: 2. CDR1 is SNHLY and CDR2 is FYNNEI in the germline V gene. Full variable domain (missing parts from reference TRBV2 and TRBJ2-3): EPEVTQTPSHQVTQMGQEVILRCVPISNHLYFYWYRQILGQKVEFLVSFYNNEISEKSEIFDDQFSVERPDGSNFTLKIRSTKLEDSAMYFCASRAGESTDTQYFGPGTRLTVL.

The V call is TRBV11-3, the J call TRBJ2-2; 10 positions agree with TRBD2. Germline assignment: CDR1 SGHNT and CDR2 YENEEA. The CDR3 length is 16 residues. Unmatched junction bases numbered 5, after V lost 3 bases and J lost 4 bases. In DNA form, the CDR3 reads TGTGCCAGCAGCTTTTTACTAGCGGGATTCACCGGGGAGCTGTTTTTT. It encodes CASSFLLAGFTGELFF.

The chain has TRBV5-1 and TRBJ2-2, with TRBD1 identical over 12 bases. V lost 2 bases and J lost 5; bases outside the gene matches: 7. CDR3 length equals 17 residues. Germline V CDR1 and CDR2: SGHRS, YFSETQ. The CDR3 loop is CASSLGTGGAQTGELFF. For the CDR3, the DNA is TGCGCCAGCAGCTTAGGGACAGGGGGCGCCCAAACCGGGGAGCTGTTTTTT.

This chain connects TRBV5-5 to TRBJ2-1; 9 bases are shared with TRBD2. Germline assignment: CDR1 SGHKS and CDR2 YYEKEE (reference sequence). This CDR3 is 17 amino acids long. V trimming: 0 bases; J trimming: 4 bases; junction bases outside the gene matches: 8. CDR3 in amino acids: CASSLGGSSGGYNEQFF. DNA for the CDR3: TGTGCCAGCAGCTTGGGAGGATCGAGCGGGGGGTACAATGAGCAGTTCTTC. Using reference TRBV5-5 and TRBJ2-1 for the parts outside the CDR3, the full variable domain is DAGVTQSPTHLIKTRGQQVTLRCSPISGHKSVSWYQQVLGQGPQFIFQYYEKEERGRGNFPDRFSARQFPNYSSELNVNALLLGDSALYLCASSLGGSSGGYNEQFFGPGTRLTVL.

The CDR3 protein is CASGEVSGVGDTQYF. CDR3 bases: TGTGCCAGCGGGGAGGTTTCGGGGGTAGGAGATACGCAGTATTTT. The chain carries TRBV27 and TRBJ2-3; tentative D call: TRBD2 (6 bases). Trimming removed 8 bases at V and 5 bases at J, with 20 bases between. This CDR3 is built from 15 residues. Germline CDR1 and CDR2: MNHEY and SMNVEV (reference sequence).

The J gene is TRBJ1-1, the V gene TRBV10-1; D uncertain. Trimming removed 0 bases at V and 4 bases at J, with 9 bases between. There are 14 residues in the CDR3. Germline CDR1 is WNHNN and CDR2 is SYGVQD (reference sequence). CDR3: CASSESREVTEAFF. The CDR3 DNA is TGCGCCAGCAGTGAGTCACGGGAGGTCACTGAAGCTTTCTTT.

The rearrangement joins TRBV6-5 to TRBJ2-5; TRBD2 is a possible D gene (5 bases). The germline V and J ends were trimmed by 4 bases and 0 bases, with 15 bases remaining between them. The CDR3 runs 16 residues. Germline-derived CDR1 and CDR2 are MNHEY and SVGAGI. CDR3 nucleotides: TGTGCCAGCAGTTCCCCGGGTTCCGGGGACCAAGAGACCCAGTACTTC. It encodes CASSSPGSGDQETQYF.

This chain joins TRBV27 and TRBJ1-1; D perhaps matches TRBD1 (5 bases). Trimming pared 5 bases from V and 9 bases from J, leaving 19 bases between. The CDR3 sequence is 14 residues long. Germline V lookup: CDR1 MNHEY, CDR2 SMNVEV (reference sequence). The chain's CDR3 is CASSPQRSGGQAFF. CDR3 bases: TGTGCCAGCAGTCCGCAAAGGAGCGGGGGACAAGCTTTCTTT.

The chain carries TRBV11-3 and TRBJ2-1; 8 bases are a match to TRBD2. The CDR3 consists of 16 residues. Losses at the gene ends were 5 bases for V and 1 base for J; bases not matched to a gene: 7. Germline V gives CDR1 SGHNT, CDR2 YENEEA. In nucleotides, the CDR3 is TGTGCCAGCAGCCTCGCGGGGGGACTATCCTACAATGAGCAGTTCTTC. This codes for CASSLAGGLSYNEQFF.

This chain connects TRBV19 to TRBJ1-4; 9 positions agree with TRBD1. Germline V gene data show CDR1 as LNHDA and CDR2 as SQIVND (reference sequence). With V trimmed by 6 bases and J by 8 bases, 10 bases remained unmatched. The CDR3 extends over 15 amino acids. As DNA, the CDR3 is TGTGCCAGTAGCCACAGGGGGCCGACGGAAGAAAAACTGTTTTTT. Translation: CASSHRGPTEEKLFF.